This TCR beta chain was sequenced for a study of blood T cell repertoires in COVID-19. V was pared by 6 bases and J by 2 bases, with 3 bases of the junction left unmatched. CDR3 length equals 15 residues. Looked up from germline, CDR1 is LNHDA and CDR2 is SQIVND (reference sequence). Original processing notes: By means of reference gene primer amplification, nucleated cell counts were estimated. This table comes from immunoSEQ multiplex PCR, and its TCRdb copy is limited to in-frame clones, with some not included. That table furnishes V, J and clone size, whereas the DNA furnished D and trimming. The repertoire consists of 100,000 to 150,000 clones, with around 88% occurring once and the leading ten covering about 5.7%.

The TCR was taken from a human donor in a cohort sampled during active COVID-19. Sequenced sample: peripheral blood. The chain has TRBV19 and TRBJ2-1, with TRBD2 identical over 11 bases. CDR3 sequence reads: CASRLAGVTYNEQFF. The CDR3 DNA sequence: TGTGCCAGTAGACTAGCGGGAGTTACCTACAATGAGCAGTTCTTC.